This TCR beta chain derives from a study of HIV-infected children after antiretroviral therapy interruption. On the study more broadly: Interruption group median age roughly 10 years; continuous group around 8 years. Interruption-arm sampling covered weeks 0, 12, interruption end (24 or 48), and about 3 years post-study. Weeks 0, 48 and 150 were sampled under continuous treatment.

In its sample, this clonotype was seen many times. One junction end does not reproduce the germline sequence, and a read error may be involved. Specified treatment: PENTA 11 planned treatment interruption arm or continuous ART arm. A 3' RACE protocol on RNA, with unique molecular identifiers, produced the TCR library. MiXCR, run by TCRdb on the 3' RACE reads, gives a single entry per CDR3 protein. The table lists 90,000 or so distinct CDR3 sequences, about 7% of them singletons. This CDR3 has 14 residues. The V call is TRBV12-3 or TRBV12-4, the J call TRBJ2-7, with D perhaps assigned TRBD1 or TRBD2 (6 bases each). Sequences were derived from CD45RA+ CD4+ T cells from PBMCs, pooled from several time points, sampled from a donor given antiretroviral therapy, either interrupted or continuous. Indicated subset: naive CD4+ CD45RA+ CD45RO- T cells. The source is a pool of human donors with HIV. The CDR3 bases are TGTGCAAGCAGCTTAGATAGGGGGGAGAGGGAACAGTACTTC. Amino acid sequence: CASSLDRGEREQYF.